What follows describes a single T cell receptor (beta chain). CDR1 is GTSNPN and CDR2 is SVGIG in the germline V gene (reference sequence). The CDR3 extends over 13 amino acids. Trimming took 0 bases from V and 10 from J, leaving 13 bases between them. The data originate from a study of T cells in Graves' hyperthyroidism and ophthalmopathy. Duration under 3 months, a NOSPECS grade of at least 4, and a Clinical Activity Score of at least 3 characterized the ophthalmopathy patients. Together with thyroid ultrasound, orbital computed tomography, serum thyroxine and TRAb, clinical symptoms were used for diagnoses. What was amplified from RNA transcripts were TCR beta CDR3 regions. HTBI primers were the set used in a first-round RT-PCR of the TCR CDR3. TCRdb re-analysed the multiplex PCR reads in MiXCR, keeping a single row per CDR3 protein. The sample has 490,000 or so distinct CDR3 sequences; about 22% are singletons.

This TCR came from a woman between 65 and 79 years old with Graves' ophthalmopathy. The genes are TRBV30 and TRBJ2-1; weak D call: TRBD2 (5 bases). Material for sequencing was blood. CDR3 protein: CAWSVSGLREQFF. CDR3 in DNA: TGTGCCTGGAGTGTATCAGGACTCCGGGAGCAGTTCTTC.